This T cell receptor beta chain was sequenced during a study of blood T cell repertoires in COVID-19. This CDR3 comprises 15 residues. V lost 3 bases and J 5 bases, leaving 13 bases between the germline ends. The germline gives CDR1 SGHTA, CDR2 FQGNSA. The method was immunoSEQ multiplex PCR; TCRdb's version includes in-frame clones alone and lacks a portion of them. The sample gives about 160,000 clones, approximately 88% of which show up once; 8% to 9.5% is in the top ten. This clone was seen only a few times. Sequenced material: peripheral blood. The sequence derives from a woman older than 75 with active or convalescent COVID-19. The chain employs TRBV7-2 and TRBJ2-2; D possibly corresponds to TRBD2 (7 bases). DNA for the CDR3: TGTGCCAGCAGCTTTTCGCGGGGGCTTACCGGGGAGCTGTTTTTT. This encodes CASSFSRGLTGELFF. The full variable domain, its missing parts supplied by reference TRBV7-2 and TRBJ2-2, is GAGVSQSPSNKVTEKGKDVELRCDPISGHTALYWYRQSLGQGLEFLIYFQGNSAPDKSGLPSDRFSAERTGGSVSTLTIQRTQQEDSAVYLCASSFSRGLTGELFFGEGSRLTVL.